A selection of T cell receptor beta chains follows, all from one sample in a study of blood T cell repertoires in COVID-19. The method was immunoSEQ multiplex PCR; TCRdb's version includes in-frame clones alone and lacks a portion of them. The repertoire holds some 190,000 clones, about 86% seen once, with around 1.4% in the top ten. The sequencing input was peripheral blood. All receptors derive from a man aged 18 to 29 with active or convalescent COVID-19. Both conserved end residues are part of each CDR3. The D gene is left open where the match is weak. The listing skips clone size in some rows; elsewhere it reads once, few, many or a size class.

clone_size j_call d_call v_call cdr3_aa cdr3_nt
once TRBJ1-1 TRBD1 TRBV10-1 CATQGQGLTEAFF TGCGCCACCCAGGGACAGGGATTAACTGAAGCTTTCTTT
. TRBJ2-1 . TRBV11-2 CASSLDAGNEQFF TGTGCCAGCAGCTTAGATGCCGGGAACGAGCAGTTCTTC
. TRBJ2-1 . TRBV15 CATSVTGPTGEQFF TGTGCCACCAGCGTAACGGGTCCCACTGGTGAGCAGTTCTTC
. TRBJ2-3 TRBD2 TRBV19 CAISGEHSDTQYF TGTGCCATAAGCGGGGAACATTCAGATACGCAGTATTTT
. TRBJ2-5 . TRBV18 CASSPPVRYQETQYF TGTGCCAGCTCACCACCGGTCCGGTACCAAGAGACCCAGTACTTC
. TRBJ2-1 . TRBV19 CASSSPNGVRFF TGTGCCAGTAGCAGCCCGAACGGGGTACGGTTCTTC
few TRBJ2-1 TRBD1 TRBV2 CASSLDRGQFF TGTGCCAGCAGTCTCGACAGGGGACAGTTCTTC
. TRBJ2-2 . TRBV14 CASSQVDGVYTGELFF TGTGCCAGCAGCCAAGTAGACGGAGTTTACACCGGGGAGCTGTTTTTT
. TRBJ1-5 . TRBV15 CVTSRPGRSNQPQHF TGTGTCACCAGCCGACCAGGCAGAAGCAATCAGCCCCAGCATTTT
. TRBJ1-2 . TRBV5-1 CASSLASPGDGYTF TGCGCCAGCAGCTTGGCCTCCCCTGGAGATGGCTACACCTTC
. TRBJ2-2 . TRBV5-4 CASSLDGSNTGELFF TGTGCCAGCAGCTTGGACGGGAGTAACACCGGGGAGCTGTTTTTT
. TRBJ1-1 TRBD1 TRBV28 CASSLGQGMAFF TGTGCCAGCAGCCTCGGACAGGGAATGGCTTTCTTT
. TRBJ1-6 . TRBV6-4 CASSLTRQQNSPLHF TGTGCCAGCAGCTTGACCCGGCAACAGAATTCACCCCTCCACTTT
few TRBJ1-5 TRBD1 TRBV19 CASSIGTGNGQPQHF TGTGCCAGTAGTATAGGGACAGGGAATGGACAGCCCCAGCATTTT
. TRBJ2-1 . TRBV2 CASSEPERPSSYNEQFF TGTGCCAGCAGTGAACCGGAGCGGCCTAGCTCCTACAATGAGCAGTTCTTC
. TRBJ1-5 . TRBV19 CASIGRLANQPQHF TGTGCCAGTATCGGGAGGCTGGCAAATCAGCCCCAGCATTTT
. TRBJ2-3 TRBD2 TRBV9 CASSVSGGRTDTQYF TGTGCCAGCAGCGTATCGGGAGGGCGCACAGATACGCAGTATTTT
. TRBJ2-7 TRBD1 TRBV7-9 CASSLARGLDYEQYF TGTGCCAGCAGCTTAGCAAGGGGGCTGGACTACGAGCAGTACTTC
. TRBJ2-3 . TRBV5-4 CASSPYGTRTDTQYF TGTGCCAGCAGCCCTTATGGGACACGGACAGATACGCAGTATTTT
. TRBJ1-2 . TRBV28 CASSNPNYGYTF TGTGCCAGCAGTAATCCGAACTATGGCTACACCTTC
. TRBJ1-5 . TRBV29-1 CSVTSGVNQPQHF TGCAGCGTCACCTCAGGGGTCAATCAGCCCCAGCATTTT
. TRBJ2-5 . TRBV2 CASSEGGNPQETQYF TGTGCCAGCAGTGAGGGCGGGAATCCCCAAGAGACCCAGTACTTC